These 10 T cell receptor beta chains were all obtained from the same sample, sequenced in a study of Graves' ophthalmopathy and Graves' hyperthyroidism. Beta-chain TCR CDR3 regions were amplified from RNA transcripts. HTBI primers primed a first-round RT-PCR, and a second-round multiplex PCR followed. Each CDR3 protein is one row after TCRdb ran MiXCR on the multiplex PCR reads. The sample includes 560,000 or so distinct CDR3 sequences, roughly 40% of them seen just once. The material sequenced was peripheral blood or thyroid tissue (not recorded which). The receptors derive from an adult man with Graves' hyperthyroidism.

This clonotype was found a few times. The chain is built from TRBV7-8 and TRBJ2-3; 8 bases line up with TRBD1. J gave up 2 bases and V 8 bases, and 6 bases lay outside the gene matches. The germline V gene has CDR1 SGHVS and CDR2 FQNEAQ. The CDR3 spans 14 residues. CDR3: CASALDRVTDTQYF. The CDR3 DNA follows: TGTGCCAGCGCCTTGGACAGGGTCACAGATACGCAGTATTTT.

Of note for this clonotype: A much larger clone is a single base away; this may be a read error. The chain carries TRBV4-1 and TRBJ1-2; a weak D match, TRBD1 (5 bases). Germline CDR1 is MGHRA and CDR2 is YSYEKL. V was pared by 4 bases and J by 3 bases, with 15 bases between. This CDR3 contains 15 residues. The CDR3 loop is CASSPYKGQDYGYTF. The CDR3 nucleotides read TGCGCCAGCAGCCCCTATAAGGGGCAGGACTATGGCTACACCTTC.

The chain couples TRBV19 to TRBJ1-5; D gene unclear. This CDR3 is 14 amino acids long. Germline V gene sequence: CDR1 LNHDA, CDR2 SQIVND (reference sequence). Trimming removed 5 bases at V and 3 bases at J, with 11 bases between. The CDR3, as DNA: TGTGCCAGTAGTTATCGGGCAGCCAATCAGCCCCAGCATTTT. The encoded protein is CASSYRAANQPQHF.

The CDR3 sequence: CSADPSGLYNEQFF. The CDR3 DNA reads TGCAGCGCTGATCCTAGCGGGCTTTACAATGAGCAGTTCTTC. V and J are TRBV29-1 and TRBJ2-1, with 8 bases that match TRBD2. Germline loops: CDR1 SQVTM, CDR2 ANQGSEA. This CDR3 has 14 residues. Unmatched junction bases numbered 9, after V lost 7 bases and J lost 4 bases.

V is TRBV9 and J is TRBJ2-1; 11 positions agree with TRBD2. Germline CDR1 SGDLS, CDR2 YYNGEE. CDR3 length: 18 amino acids. Germline trimming cut 1 base from V and 5 bases from J; bases unmatched to any gene: 11. The CDR3 sequence is CASSVRLAGGAKNNEQFF. CDR3 DNA: TGTGCCAGCAGCGTACGCCTAGCGGGGGGCGCAAAAAACAATGAGCAGTTCTTC.

This clonotype was observed once. The chain is built from TRBV20-1 and TRBJ2-5, with D hard to call. CDR3 length: 14 amino acids. The germline gives CDR1 DFQATT, CDR2 SNEGSKA (reference sequence). Trimming stripped 3 bases from V and 5 bases from J, with 16 bases between. The CDR3 nucleotides read TGCAGTGCTAGGTTGAGAGGATTTGAGGAGACCCAGTACTTC. It encodes CSARLRGFEETQYF.

This clonotype was counted a few times. The rearrangement links TRBV20-1 to TRBJ2-3, with TRBD2 matching 13 bases. Germline loops: CDR1 DFQATT, CDR2 SNEGSKA (reference sequence). V was clipped by 1 base and J by 6 bases; unmatched bases: 4. The CDR3 is made up of 15 amino acids. CDR3 protein: CSARGLAGGWDTQYF. The CDR3 bases are TGCAGTGCTAGAGGACTAGCGGGAGGATGGGATACGCAGTATTTT.

The chain couples TRBV9 to TRBJ2-3, with 11 bases that match TRBD2. Germline V gene lookup returns CDR1 SGDLS and CDR2 YYNGEE. The CDR3 extends over 14 amino acids. J lost 2 bases, V lost 7 bases, and 3 bases had no gene match. The CDR3 sequence is CASSSGGSTDTQYF. The CDR3 DNA reads as TGTGCCAGCTCTAGCGGGGGGTCCACAGATACGCAGTATTTT.

The V gene is TRBV7-9, the J gene TRBJ2-2; possibly TRBD2 for D (5 bases). Between the trimmed V and J ends, which lost 1 base and 5 bases, there was a span of 8 bases. In germline, CDR1 is SEHNR, CDR2 FQNEAQ (reference sequence). The CDR3 sequence is 14 residues long. As DNA, the CDR3 is TGTGCCAGCAGCTTAGAACCGGGAACCGGGGAGCTGTTTTTT. This encodes CASSLEPGTGELFF.

There are many counts of this clonotype. V usage is TRBV11-1 and J usage is TRBJ1-1; D possibly corresponds to TRBD1 (5 bases). V lost 6 bases and J lost 0, with 20 bases in between. The germline V gene has CDR1 SGHAT and CDR2 FQDESV (reference sequence). The CDR3 contains 17 residues. The CDR3 coding sequence is TGTGCCAGCAGTACTACCGACAGCTCATTTATGAACACTGAAGCTTTCTTT. Its translation is CASSTTDSSFMNTEAFF.